Listed below are T cell receptor beta chains from one sample, sequenced in a study of cytomegalovirus exposure and HLA in healthy donors. The table came from immunoSEQ multiplex PCR; TCRdb's copy has only in-frame clones and leaves some out. The sample lists some 180,000 clones; 79% were seen once. Sequencing was carried out using PBMCs. These receptors originate from a woman in her thirties in good health and CMV-seropositive. Both conserved end residues are part of each CDR3. A D gene is named only where the DNA matches it firmly. Clone size appears in some rows only: once, few, many, or a class for an expanded clone.

TRBJ2-5 TRBD2 - 18 TRBV15 CATSKVDLRGGLQETQYF TGTGCCACCAGCAAAGTGGATTTGCGGGGAGGGCTACAAGAGACCCAGTACTTC
TRBJ1-3 - - 15 TRBV27 CASSLGHERGNTIYF TGTGCCAGCAGTTTAGGACACGAGCGCGGAAACACCATATATTTT
TRBJ2-1 TRBD2 - 18 TRBV4-1 CASSQLAGLAGLMHEQFF TGCGCCAGCAGCCAATTAGCGGGACTAGCGGGTCTTATGCATGAGCAGTTCTTC
TRBJ1-5 - - 17 TRBV7-8 CASSLRQPLYSNQPQHF TGTGCCAGCAGCTTGCGACAGCCTCTGTATAGCAATCAGCCCCAGCATTTT
TRBJ2-1 - - 19 TRBV27 CASSLGSFPGGPHHNEQFF TGTGCCAGCAGTTTAGGGTCTTTTCCCGGGGGTCCCCACCACAATGAGCAGTTCTTC
TRBJ1-2 - few 13 TRBV14 CASSHWDFDGYTF TGTGCCAGCAGCCACTGGGACTTTGATGGCTACACCTTC
TRBJ2-1 - - 13 TRBV19 CASSPRGYNEQFF TGTGCCAGTAGTCCGCGGGGTTACAATGAGCAGTTCTTC
TRBJ1-1 - - 14 TRBV5-1 CASSLARGVPEAFF TGCGCCAGCAGCTTGGCCAGGGGCGTCCCTGAAGCTTTCTTT
TRBJ2-2 - once 14 TRBV6-5 CASSSRKLPGELFF TGTGCCAGCAGTTCTCGAAAACTACCCGGGGAGCTGTTTTTT
TRBJ1-4 TRBD1 - 13 TRBV2 CASSGQGGEKLFF TGTGCCAGCAGCGGTCAGGGGGGCGAAAAACTGTTTTTT